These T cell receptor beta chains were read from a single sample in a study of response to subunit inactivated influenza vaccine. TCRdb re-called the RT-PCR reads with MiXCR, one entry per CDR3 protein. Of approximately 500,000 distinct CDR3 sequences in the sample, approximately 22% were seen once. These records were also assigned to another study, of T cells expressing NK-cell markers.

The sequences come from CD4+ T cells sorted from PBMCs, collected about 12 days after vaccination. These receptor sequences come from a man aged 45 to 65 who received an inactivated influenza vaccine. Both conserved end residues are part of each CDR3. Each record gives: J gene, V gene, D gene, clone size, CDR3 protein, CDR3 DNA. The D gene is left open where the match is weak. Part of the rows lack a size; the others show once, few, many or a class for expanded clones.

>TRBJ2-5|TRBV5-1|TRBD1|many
CASNPSRTGGAETQYF
TGCGCCAGCAACCCCTCCAGGACAGGGGGTGCAGAGACCCAGTACTTC
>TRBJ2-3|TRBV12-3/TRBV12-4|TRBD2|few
CASSRARGVSTDTQYF
TGTGCCAGCAGCCGCGCGCGGGGGGTTAGCACAGATACGCAGTATTTT
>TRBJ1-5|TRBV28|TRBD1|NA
CASSLAGSGTGGNQPQHF
TGTGCCAGCAGTTTGGCGGGGTCGGGGACAGGGGGCAACCAGCCCCAGCATTTT
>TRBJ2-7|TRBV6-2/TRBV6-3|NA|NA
CASECEQYF
TGTGCCAGCGAATGCGAGCAGTACTTC
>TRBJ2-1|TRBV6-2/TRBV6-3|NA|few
CASSYAPGGEQFF
TGTGCCAGCAGTTACGCACCCGGAGGGGAGCAGTTCTTC
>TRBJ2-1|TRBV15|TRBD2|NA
CATRTGGKGNEQFF
TGTGCCACCAGAACGGGGGGTAAGGGCAATGAGCAGTTCTTC
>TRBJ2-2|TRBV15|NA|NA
CATSRVFGSTNTGELFF
TGTGCCACCAGCAGAGTGTTTGGCAGTACTAACACCGGGGAGCTGTTTTTT
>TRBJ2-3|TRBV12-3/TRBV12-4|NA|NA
CASTQWTVATQYF
TGTGCCAGCACCCAGTGGACAGTGGCTACGCAGTATTTT
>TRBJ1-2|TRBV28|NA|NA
CASSLSAGVQSNYGYTF
TGTGCCAGCAGTTTATCGGCAGGAGTTCAATCTAACTATGGCTACACCTTC
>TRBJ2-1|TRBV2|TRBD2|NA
CASSVLGGGLDEQFF
TGTGCCAGCAGTGTTCTGGGGGGGGGTTTGGATGAGCAGTTCTTC
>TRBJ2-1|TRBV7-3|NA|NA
CASSPGSDNEQFF
TGTGCCAGCAGCCCCGGCAGCGACAATGAGCAGTTCTTC